This T cell receptor beta chain was observed in a study of cytomegalovirus exposure and HLA in healthy donors. Healthy people donating bone marrow made up the donors. At sampling all donors were nominally healthy, likely with unrecorded immune exposures. Findings and limits, study-wide: When the data were analyzed later, several of the most significant clusters appeared to be linked to common viral pathogens. Exclusion as indistinguishable affected some V segments, including TRBV6-2 and TRBV6-3.

The CDR3 is 15 residues long. The germline CDR1 and CDR2 sequences are SGHRS and YFSETQ. The V end was cut by 7 bases, the J end by 5 bases, with 19 bases between. Concerning this clone: Antigen specificity is unknown.

Researchers ran the PCR with 60 Vbeta and 13 Jbeta primers. This table comes from immunoSEQ multiplex PCR, and its TCRdb copy is limited to in-frame clones, with some not included. Here the sample spans some 120,000 clones, roughly 82% being singletons. Sequencing was carried out using PBMCs. The TCR comes from a male donor in good health and CMV-seropositive. The chain is built from TRBV5-1 and TRBJ2-4; no definite D call. The CDR3 coding sequence is TGCGCCAGCGCTGTAGAGCAGTCGGGTCAAAACATTCAGTACTTC. Its translation: CASAVEQSGQNIQYF.